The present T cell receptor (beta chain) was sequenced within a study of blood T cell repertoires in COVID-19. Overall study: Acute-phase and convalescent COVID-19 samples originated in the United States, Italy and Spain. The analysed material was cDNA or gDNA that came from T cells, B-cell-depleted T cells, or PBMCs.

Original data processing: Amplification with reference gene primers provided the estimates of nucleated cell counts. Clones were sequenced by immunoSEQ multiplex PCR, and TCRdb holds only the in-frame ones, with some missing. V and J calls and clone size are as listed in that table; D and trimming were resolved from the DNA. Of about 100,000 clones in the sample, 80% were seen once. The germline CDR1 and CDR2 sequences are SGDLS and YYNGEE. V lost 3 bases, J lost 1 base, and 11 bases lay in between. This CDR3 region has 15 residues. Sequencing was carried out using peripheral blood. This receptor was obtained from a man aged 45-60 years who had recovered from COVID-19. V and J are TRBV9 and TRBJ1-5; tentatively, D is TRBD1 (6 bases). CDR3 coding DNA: TGTGCCAGCAGCGCCCAAGGACAGAGCAATCAGCCCCAGCATTTT. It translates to CASSAQGQSNQPQHF.